A single sample gave rise to the 20 T cell receptor beta chains below, sequenced in a study of OX40 agonist ivuxolimab in advanced cancers. Data came from immunoSEQ multiplex PCR; TCRdb stores just in-frame clones and leaves some out. Seen here are about 77,000 clones, 80% to 95% observed once, and the top ten hold around 2%. The input for sequencing was CD4+ or CD8+ T cells sorted from blood, taken in a trial of the OX40 agonist ivuxolimab. The receptors were sampled from an adult with an advanced solid tumor such as melanoma, head and neck, liver or kidney cancer.

This chain joins TRBV19 and TRBJ2-3, with 10 bases aligning to TRBD2. V lost 5 bases to trimming and J lost 1 base; unmatched junction nucleotides: 3. Germline V gene data show CDR1 as LNHDA and CDR2 as SQIVND (reference sequence). CDR3 size: 15 residues. Here the CDR3 DNA reads TGTGCCAGTAGTTTCGGGACTAGCGGCACAGATACGCAGTATTTT. Its protein product is CASSFGTSGTDTQYF.

CDR3 amino acids: CASSLWAGKAEELFF. The CDR3 DNA follows: TGTGCCAGCAGCTTATGGGCAGGGAAGGCCGAGGAGCTGTTTTTT. The chain couples TRBV7-3 to TRBJ2-2; TRBD1 is a possible D gene (5 bases). Germline V CDR1 and CDR2: SGHTA, FQGTGA. CDR3 length: 15 residues. Trimming stripped 2 bases from V and 10 bases from J, with 17 bases between.

This sequence joins TRBV10-2 and TRBJ2-7; TRBD1 might be the D (6 bases). Trimming left V 4 bases short and J 2 bases short, with 9 bases between. This CDR3 region has 13 residues. CDR1 and CDR2 from the germline V gene are WSHSY and SAAADI. The CDR3 coding sequence is TGCGCCAGCAGTGTTACAGGGACCTACGAGCAGTACTTC. Protein: CASSVTGTYEQYF.

The count of this clone is one. This rearrangement joins TRBV6-6 to TRBJ2-2; the match to TRBD2 covers 9 bases. Germline CDR1 MNHNY, CDR2 SVGAGI (reference sequence). This CDR3 contains 15 residues. With 4 bases clipped from V and 1 base from J, the junction kept 1 base outside the gene matches. The CDR3 loop reads CASSLAGENTGELFF. As DNA, the CDR3 is TGTGCCAGCAGTTTAGCGGGAGAGAACACCGGGGAGCTGTTTTTT.

The CDR3 spells CASSQGSTAQETQYF. As DNA, the CDR3 is TGCGCCAGCAGCCAAGGGTCAACAGCCCAAGAGACCCAGTACTTC. This sequence joins TRBV4-3 and TRBJ2-5; D unclear. The V gene lost 1 base and the J gene lost 1 base, with 10 bases spanning the gap. The CDR3 covers 15 residues. Germline V CDR1 and CDR2: LGHNA, YSLEER.

V gene TRBV29-1 combines with J gene TRBJ2-7, with 7 bases identical to TRBD2. CDR3 size: 15 residues. Germline CDR1 is SQVTM and CDR2 is ANQGSEA. J was trimmed by 0 bases and V by 6 bases; bases with no gene match: 11. The DNA for the CDR3 is TGCAGCGTGAGGCCCTCGGGAGGTAGCTCCTACGAGCAGTACTTC. It yields the protein CSVRPSGGSSYEQYF.

A note on this clone: The same CDR3 also results from other DNA sequences found in this sample. The chain is built from TRBV11-3 and TRBJ2-7; TRBD1 agrees at 8 bases. Germline V gene lookup returns CDR1 SGHNT and CDR2 YENEEA. V was clipped by 4 bases and J by 3 bases; unmatched bases: 5. CDR3 length: 14 amino acids. The CDR3 loop reads CASSSRDRGYEQYF. CDR3 coding DNA: TGTGCCAGCAGCTCACGAGACAGGGGCTACGAGCAGTACTTC. Full variable domain (rest looked up from reference TRBV11-3 and TRBJ2-7): EAGVVQSPRYKIIEKKQPVAFWCNPISGHNTLYWYLQNLGQGPELLIRYENEEAVDDSQLPKDRFSAERLKGVDSTLKIQPAELGDSAVYLCASSSRDRGYEQYFGPGTRLTVT.

This chain links TRBV2 with TRBJ1-1; D not certain. V was shortened by 8 bases and J by 4 bases, with 23 bases between the two germline ends. This CDR3 is built from 16 residues. CDR1 is SNHLY, CDR2 FYNNEI, per germline. CDR3 region: CASSSTHQSVVTEAFF. CDR3 nucleotide sequence: TGTGCCAGCTCTTCGACCCACCAATCCGTGGTCACTGAAGCTTTCTTT.

The chain couples TRBV7-9 to TRBJ1-6; no reliable D call. Per germline, CDR1 SEHNR and CDR2 FQNEAQ (reference sequence). The ends were cut back, 3 bases at V and 9 bases at J, with 12 bases in the middle. CDR3 length: 14 residues. This chain's CDR3 is CASSFEISPSPLHF. For the CDR3, the DNA is TGTGCCAGCAGCTTCGAGATTTCACCTTCACCCCTCCACTTT.

The chain carries TRBV20-1 and TRBJ2-1; D unresolved. The CDR3 is 10 amino acids. V was shortened by 5 bases and J by 8 bases, with 7 bases between the two germline ends. Germline CDR1 DFQATT, CDR2 SNEGSKA (reference sequence). CDR3 loop: CSAGRYEQFF. Written as DNA, the CDR3 is TGCAGTGCTGGTCGTTATGAGCAGTTCTTC.

Note on this clone: Relative to the germline gene, one junction end is altered; a read error may explain this. CDR3 loop: CASSQDPTGTRRDEQFF. CDR3 DNA sequence: TGCGCCAGCAGCCAGGATCCCACCGGGACTAGGCGAGATGAGCAGTTCTTC. V and J are TRBV5-4 and TRBJ2-1, with 8 bases aligning to TRBD2. In germline, CDR1 is SGHNT, CDR2 YYREEE (reference sequence). This CDR3 region has 17 residues.

The chain uses TRBV6-6 and TRBJ1-1; TRBD1 matches at 7 bases. The germline V gene has CDR1 MNHNY and CDR2 SVGAGI (reference sequence). V lost 6 bases to trimming and J lost 7 bases; unmatched junction nucleotides: 17. This CDR3 has 16 amino acids. The CDR3 protein is CASSLTLTRGQGEAFF. The CDR3 coding sequence is TGTGCCAGCAGCCTAACGCTTACGAGGGGGCAGGGTGAAGCTTTCTTT.

The rearrangement joins TRBV6-6 to TRBJ2-3; D possibly corresponds to TRBD1 (5 bases). Looked up from germline, CDR1 is MNHNY and CDR2 is SVGAGI (reference sequence). The CDR3 consists of 14 residues. Trimming removed 6 bases from V and 0 bases from J, with 10 bases in between. This CDR3 is CASRLAGSTDTQYF. The DNA of the CDR3 is TGTGCCAGCAGGTTGGCAGGGAGCACAGATACGCAGTATTTT.

The chain links TRBV6-5 to TRBJ1-1; tentatively, D is TRBD1 (5 bases). The CDR3 covers 15 residues. Trimming shortened V by 7 bases and J by 1 base, and 16 bases separated the two germline ends. From germline, CDR1 is MNHEY and CDR2 SVGAGI. The CDR3 here is CASNRGMFGNTEAFF. The DNA of the CDR3 is TGTGCCAGCAATCGGGGGATGTTCGGGAACACTGAAGCTTTCTTT.

This chain connects TRBV18 to TRBJ2-5; D may be TRBD2 (5 bases). This CDR3 spans 15 amino acids. Between the trimmed V and J ends, which lost 0 bases and 0 bases, there was a span of 8 bases. Germline V CDR1 and CDR2: KGHSH, LQKENI. DNA for the CDR3: TGTGCCAGCTCACCACCCCGGACTTACCAAGAGACCCAGTACTTC. Protein sequence: CASSPPRTYQETQYF.

The chain has TRBV5-6 and TRBJ2-5, with D perhaps given as TRBD1 or TRBD2 (5 bases each). Looked up from germline, CDR1 is SGHDT and CDR2 is YYEEEE. The CDR3 is made up of 16 amino acids. V gave up 4 bases and J gave up 6 bases, with 22 bases separating them. CDR3 nucleotide sequence: TGTGCCAGCAGCACACCGGGACCTAAGCTCCGACAGACCCAGTACTTC. This encodes CASSTPGPKLRQTQYF.

CDR3 coding DNA: TGTGCCAGCAGCTTAGTAAGAGGTAGTGGGGAGACCCAGTACTTC. It codes for CASSLVRGSGETQYF. The V gene is TRBV7-2, the J gene TRBJ2-5; D call uncertain. The CDR3 runs to 15 residues. The V gene lost 1 base and the J gene lost 5 bases, with 14 bases spanning the gap. Germline V gives CDR1 SGHTA, CDR2 FQGNSA.

This clone was counted a single time. The V and J genes are TRBV5-1 and TRBJ1-2; D possibly corresponds to TRBD1 (6 bases). In germline, CDR1 is SGHRS, CDR2 YFSETQ. There are 13 residues in the CDR3. V was trimmed by 1 base and J by 11 bases, leaving 15 bases between them. CDR3 sequence: CASSLMGQTLYTF. The CDR3 bases are TGCGCCAGCAGCTTGATGGGACAAACCCTTTACACCTTC.

J is TRBJ2-5 and V is TRBV18, with D tentatively TRBD1 (5 bases). Trimming cost V 2 bases and J 1 base, with 14 bases left between them. Germline V lookup: CDR1 KGHSH, CDR2 LQKENI. This CDR3 is built from 16 residues. The CDR3 spells CASSPEARAIQETQYF. The CDR3 DNA is TGTGCCAGCTCACCAGAAGCCAGGGCCATCCAAGAGACCCAGTACTTC.

The chain employs TRBV25-1 and TRBJ2-7, with D possibly TRBD2 on 6 matching bases. V lost 6 bases, J lost 6 bases, and 15 bases lay in between. Germline CDR1 and CDR2: MGHDK and SYGVNS. CDR3 length equals 13 residues. This CDR3 is CASSRDLLSEQYF. The DNA of the CDR3 is TGTGCCAGCAGCCGGGACTTATTATCCGAGCAGTACTTC.